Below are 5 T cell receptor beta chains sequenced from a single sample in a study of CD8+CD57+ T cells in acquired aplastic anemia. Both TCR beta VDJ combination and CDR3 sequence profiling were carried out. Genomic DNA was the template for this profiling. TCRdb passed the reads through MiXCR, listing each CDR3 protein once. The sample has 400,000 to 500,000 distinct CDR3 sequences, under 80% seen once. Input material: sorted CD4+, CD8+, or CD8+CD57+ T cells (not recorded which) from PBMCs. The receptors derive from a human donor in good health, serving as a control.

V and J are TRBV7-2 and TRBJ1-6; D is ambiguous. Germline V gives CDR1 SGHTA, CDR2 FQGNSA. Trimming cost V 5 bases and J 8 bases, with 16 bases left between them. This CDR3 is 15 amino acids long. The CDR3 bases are TGTGCCAGCAGCGTTGCTCGCTACAGAGATTCACCCCTCCACTTT. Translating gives CASSVARYRDSPLHF.

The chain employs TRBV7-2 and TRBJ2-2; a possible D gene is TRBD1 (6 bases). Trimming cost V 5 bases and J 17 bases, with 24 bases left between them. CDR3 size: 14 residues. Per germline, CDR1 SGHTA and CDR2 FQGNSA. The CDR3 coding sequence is TGTGCCAGCAGCATACTGACAGGCGCGGAAGCTTTCTTTTTT. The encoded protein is CASSILTGAEAFFF.

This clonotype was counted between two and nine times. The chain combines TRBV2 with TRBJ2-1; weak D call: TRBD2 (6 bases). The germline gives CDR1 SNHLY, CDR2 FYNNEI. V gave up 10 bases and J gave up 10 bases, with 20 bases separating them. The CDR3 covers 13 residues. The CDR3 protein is CATTSRRTSEQFF. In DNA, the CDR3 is TGTGCCACTACTAGCAGACGCACCAGCGAGCAGTTCTTC.

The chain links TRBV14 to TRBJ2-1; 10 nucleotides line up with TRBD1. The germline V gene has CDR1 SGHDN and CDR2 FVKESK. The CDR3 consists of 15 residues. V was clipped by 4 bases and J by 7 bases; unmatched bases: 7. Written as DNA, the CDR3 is TGTGCCAGCAGCCTCTATCGGGACAGGGGTAATGAGCAGTTCTTC. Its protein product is CASSLYRDRGNEQFF.

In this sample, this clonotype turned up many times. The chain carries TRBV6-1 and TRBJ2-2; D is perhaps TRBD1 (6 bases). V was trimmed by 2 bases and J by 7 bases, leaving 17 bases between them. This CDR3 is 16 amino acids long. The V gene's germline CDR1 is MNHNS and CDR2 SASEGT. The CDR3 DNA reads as TGTGCCAGCAGTGAATCCGCGGCAGGGGTGGGCGGGGAGCTGTTTTTT. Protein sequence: CASSESAAGVGGELFF.